Below, 8 T cell receptor beta chains from the same sample are listed, as sequenced in a study of blood T cells in healthy people across ages. A sample-barcoded 5' primer and a J-beta primer mix were used in a second PCR of roughly 7 to 11 cycles. MiXCR was run by TCRdb on the 5' RACE reads, yielding one entry per CDR3 protein. The repertoire includes around 700,000 distinct CDR3 sequences, around 25% of them detected once, and just under 9.5% sits in the top ten. In addition, the sample was reused for a study of T cells of mothers and their children.

Sequenced sample: blood. These receptors came from a boy under 18 in good health.

This clonotype turned up a few times. The chain carries TRBV29-1 and TRBJ2-5; the match to TRBD2 covers 7 bases. The end of the DNA fits TRBJ2-7 better, so the J call may be wrong. Germline CDR1 reads SQVTM; CDR2 reads ANQGSEA. The CDR3 runs 13 residues. CDR3 sequence reads: CSVEIAGEYEQYF. In DNA, the CDR3 is TGCAGCGTTGAGATCGCGGGAGAGTACGAGCAGTACTTC.

The chain is built from TRBV6-5 and TRBJ2-5; perhaps D is TRBD1 or TRBD2 (5 bases each). The better agreement between TRBJ2-7 and the DNA end casts doubt on the J call. The CDR3 is made up of 15 amino acids. CDR1 is MNHEY, CDR2 SVGAGI, per germline. The CDR3 spells CASRRFMRGPYEQYF. The CDR3 nucleotides are TGTGCCAGCAGACGATTCATGAGGGGTCCCTACGAGCAGTACTTC.

This rearrangement joins TRBV20-1 to TRBJ1-2; 7 nucleotides match TRBD1. The J segment lost 6 bases and the V segment lost 1 base, leaving 8 bases of the junction unmatched. The length of the CDR3 is 14 residues. From germline, CDR1 is DFQATT and CDR2 SNEGSKA (reference sequence). The CDR3 loop reads CSARGGDRANGYTF. The CDR3 DNA follows: TGCAGTGCTAGAGGGGGCGACAGGGCGAATGGCTACACCTTC.

The V call is TRBV6-6, the J call TRBJ1-4; 7 nucleotides match TRBD1. Germline-derived CDR1 and CDR2 are MNHNY and SVGAGI (reference sequence). V lost 2 bases, J lost 8 bases, and 2 bases stayed unmatched. The length of the CDR3 is 13 residues. In DNA form, the CDR3 reads TGTGCCAGCAGTTACAGGGGACAGGAAAAACTGTTTTTT. Amino acids: CASSYRGQEKLFF.

V and J are TRBV29-1 and TRBJ1-2; D gene ambiguous. Trimming removed 8 bases from V and 8 bases from J, with 27 bases in between. This CDR3 spans 15 amino acids. The germline V gene encodes CDR1 SQVTM and CDR2 ANQGSEA. CDR3 sequence reads: CSFPKSGFLGGGYTF. CDR3 DNA sequence: TGCAGCTTCCCAAAATCCGGGTTCCTGGGTGGGGGCTACACCTTC.

This clonotype was seen a handful of times. The chain employs TRBV7-2 and TRBJ2-5; D remains ambiguous. CDR1 SGHTA and CDR2 FQGNSA come from the germline V gene. CDR3 length: 14 residues. V lost 0 bases and J lost 5, with 10 bases in between. This chain's CDR3 is CASSLATGRETQYF. The CDR3 DNA reads TGTGCCAGCAGCTTAGCGACTGGTCGGGAGACCCAGTACTTC.

This chain uses TRBV29-1 with TRBJ2-2, with TRBD2 identical over 10 bases. CDR3 size: 16 residues. CDR1 is SQVTM and CDR2 is ANQGSEA in the germline V gene. The V segment lost 4 bases and the J segment 6 bases; nucleotides outside the gene matches: 11. The CDR3 nucleotides are TGCAGCGTTGGAGGAGCGGGAGGGTGGTTGGCCGGGGAGCTGTTTTTT. Encoded protein: CSVGGAGGWLAGELFF.

This clonotype occurred a few times. V and J are TRBV29-1 and TRBJ2-5; D is unresolved. The DNA matches TRBJ2-7 better at its end, which makes the J call doubtful. CDR3 length: 11 residues. Germline-derived CDR1 and CDR2 are SQVTM and ANQGSEA. The CDR3: CSVVVRSEQYF. The CDR3 DNA is TGCAGCGTTGTAGTGCGGAGCGAGCAGTACTTC.